A single sample gave rise to the 15 T cell receptor beta chains below, sequenced in a study of patients and donors after allogeneic stem cell transplantation. One entry per CDR3 protein results from TCRdb running MiXCR on the RT-PCR reads. The sample carries tens of thousands of distinct CDR3 sequences, roughly 43% recorded once. The source material was blood, either unsorted or a sorted T cell fraction (not recorded which). These receptors originate from a human donor who was either an allogeneic HSCT recipient or a stem cell or donor lymphocyte infusion donor (not recorded which). It is not recorded whose cells these are; they may come from a transplant donor.

The chain links TRBV20-1 to TRBJ2-7; 7 bases align to TRBD2. Germline V gives CDR1 DFQATT, CDR2 SNEGSKA (reference sequence). The CDR3 has 15 residues. V shed 0 bases, J shed 2 bases, and the junction held 7 bases outside the gene matches. The CDR3 sequence: CSARDPRGNAYEQYF. The CDR3 nucleotides read TGCAGTGCTAGAGATCCGCGGGGGAATGCCTACGAGCAGTACTTC.

The V call is TRBV7-3, the J call TRBJ2-3; TRBD2 matches at 8 bases. Germline V gene data show CDR1 as SGHTA and CDR2 as FQGTGA. V was pared by 5 bases and J by 6 bases, with 13 bases of the junction left unmatched. This CDR3 spans 16 amino acids. CDR3 in amino acids: CASSPGLARGSDTQYF. The CDR3 nucleotides are TGTGCCAGCAGCCCCGGACTAGCCCGAGGTAGTGATACGCAGTATTTT.

This clonotype was seen a few times. The rearrangement joins TRBV4-1 to TRBJ1-5; tentatively, D is TRBD1 (5 bases). The CDR3 consists of 14 residues. The V gene lost 1 base and the J gene lost 5 bases, with 9 bases spanning the gap. Germline values: CDR1 MGHRA, CDR2 YSYEKL. CDR3 in amino acids: CASSQASGDQPQHF. CDR3 DNA: TGCGCCAGCAGCCAAGCGTCGGGGGATCAGCCCCAGCATTTT.

The gene calls are TRBV7-9 and TRBJ2-2; D is undetermined. CDR1 is SEHNR and CDR2 is FQNEAQ in the germline V gene (reference sequence). The CDR3 loop spans 12 amino acids. Between the trimmed V and J ends, which lost 5 bases and 7 bases, there was a span of 8 bases. The DNA of the CDR3 is TGTGCCAGCAGCCCCATCGACGGGGAGCTGTTTTTT. Amino acids: CASSPIDGELFF. Variable domain in full (rest from reference TRBV7-9 and TRBJ2-2): DTGVSQNPRHKITKRGQNVTFRCDPISEHNRLYWYRQTLGQGPEFLTYFQNEAQLEKSRLLSDRFSAERPKGSFSTLEIQRTEQGDSAMYLCASSPIDGELFFGEGSRLTVL.

This clonotype occurred a few times. The V gene is TRBV7-8, the J gene TRBJ1-4; D uncertain. V was pared by 5 bases and J by 2 bases, with 9 bases between. CDR3 size: 14 residues. The germline CDR1 and CDR2 sequences are SGHVS and FQNEAQ. DNA for the CDR3: TGTGCCAGCAGCGCTCAGTGGACTAATGAAAAACTGTTTTTT. It encodes CASSAQWTNEKLFF.

The chain has TRBV19 and TRBJ1-5, with D tentatively TRBD1 (6 bases). Germline V gene sequence: CDR1 LNHDA, CDR2 SQIVND (reference sequence). The CDR3 spans 14 residues. Trimming pared 7 bases from V and 6 bases from J, leaving 16 bases between. The CDR3 region is CASTGVGGSQPQHF. In nucleotides, the CDR3 is TGTGCCAGTACCGGCGTGGGGGGCAGTCAGCCCCAGCATTTT. Based on the CDR3 plus reference TRBV19 and TRBJ1-5, the full variable domain is DGGITQSPKYLFRKEGQNVTLSCEQNLNHDAMYWYRQDPGQGLRLIYYSQIVNDFQKGDIAEGYSVSREKKESFPLTVTSAQKNPTAFYLCASTGVGGSQPQHFGDGTRLSIL.

The chain couples TRBV4-1 to TRBJ1-3; 7 bases agree with TRBD1. Trimming at V came to 9 bases and at J to 3 bases, leaving 11 bases not matched to a gene. CDR1 is MGHRA, CDR2 YSYEKL, per germline. This CDR3 comprises 15 residues. CDR3 in DNA: TGCGCCAGTTCCAGGGACAGCGTCAATGGAAACACCATATATTTT. It encodes CASSRDSVNGNTIYF.

The chain links TRBV5-1 to TRBJ2-2, with D tentatively TRBD2 (5 bases). Trimming took 4 bases from V and 1 from J, leaving 8 bases between them. The CDR3 sequence is 14 residues long. Germline loops: CDR1 SGHRS, CDR2 YFSETQ. The DNA of the CDR3 is TGCGCCAGCAGCCTAGCATTGAACACCGGGGAGCTGTTTTTT. Encoded protein: CASSLALNTGELFF.

The chain joins TRBV4-1 to TRBJ1-6; D is unclear. This CDR3 contains 17 residues. Germline V gene sequence: CDR1 MGHRA, CDR2 YSYEKL. V lost 0 bases and J lost 0, with 9 bases in between. CDR3 sequence: CASSQETISSYNSPLHF. The CDR3 nucleotides are TGCGCCAGCAGCCAAGAGACAATAAGCTCCTATAATTCACCCCTCCACTTT.

The chain employs TRBV5-1 and TRBJ2-7; D is uncertain. CDR3 length: 13 amino acids. The ends were cut back, 6 bases at V and 4 bases at J, with 14 bases in the middle. Germline values: CDR1 SGHRS, CDR2 YFSETQ. The CDR3 region has the DNA TGCGCCAGCAAGGTCTCCACGGGTTACGAGCAGTACTTC. As protein: CASKVSTGYEQYF. Based on the CDR3 plus reference TRBV5-1 and TRBJ2-7, the full variable domain is KAGVTQTPRYLIKTRGQQVTLSCSPISGHRSVSWYQQTPGQGLQFLFEYFSETQRNKGNFPGRFSGRQFSNSRSEMNVSTLELGDSALYLCASKVSTGYEQYFGPGTRLTVT.

The chain carries TRBV12-3 or TRBV12-4 and TRBJ1-2; D remains ambiguous. Trimming took 5 bases from V and 4 from J, leaving 17 bases between them. This CDR3 comprises 15 residues. CDR3 nucleotide sequence: TGTGCCAGCAGTCTAAGGACTTTGGCCGGCTATGGCTACACCTTC. It codes for CASSLRTLAGYGYTF.

The chain has TRBV12-3 or TRBV12-4 and TRBJ2-5, with D maybe TRBD2 (5 bases). Trimming left V 5 bases short and J 0 bases short, with 16 bases between. The CDR3 contains 16 residues. The CDR3 DNA sequence: TGTGCCAGCAGTCCCCTTGACGGGAACGACCAAGAGACCCAGTACTTC. Translated: CASSPLDGNDQETQYF.

The chain carries TRBV12-3 or TRBV12-4 and TRBJ1-1; unclear D gene. The CDR3 totals 14 residues. V was shortened by 5 bases and J by 1 base, with 11 bases between the two germline ends. Here the CDR3 DNA reads TGTGCCAGCAGTCAAGGGTTGGAGAACACTGAAGCTTTCTTT. Its protein is CASSQGLENTEAFF.

This clonotype has more than one count but fewer than ten. The chain links TRBV29-1 to TRBJ1-5; a possible D gene is TRBD1 (5 bases). Trimming shortened V by 4 bases and J by 0 bases, and 19 bases separated the two germline ends. Germline lookup yields CDR1 SQVTM and CDR2 ANQGSEA. The CDR3 has 17 amino acids. CDR3 sequence: CSVGVGAGGDSNQPQHF. CDR3 DNA sequence: TGCAGCGTTGGAGTCGGCGCGGGGGGGGATAGCAATCAGCCCCAGCATTTT.

The table lists this clonotype with a few counts. The rearrangement links TRBV28 to TRBJ1-4; 10 bases are a match to TRBD1. Germline V gene data show CDR1 as MDHEN and CDR2 as SYDVKM. The CDR3 loop spans 12 amino acids. The V and J ends lost 10 bases and 6 bases, in that order; junction bases with no gene match: 2. Written as DNA, the CDR3 is TGTGCCATCGGACAGGGGGATGAAAAACTGTTTTTT. It is translated as CAIGQGDEKLFF.